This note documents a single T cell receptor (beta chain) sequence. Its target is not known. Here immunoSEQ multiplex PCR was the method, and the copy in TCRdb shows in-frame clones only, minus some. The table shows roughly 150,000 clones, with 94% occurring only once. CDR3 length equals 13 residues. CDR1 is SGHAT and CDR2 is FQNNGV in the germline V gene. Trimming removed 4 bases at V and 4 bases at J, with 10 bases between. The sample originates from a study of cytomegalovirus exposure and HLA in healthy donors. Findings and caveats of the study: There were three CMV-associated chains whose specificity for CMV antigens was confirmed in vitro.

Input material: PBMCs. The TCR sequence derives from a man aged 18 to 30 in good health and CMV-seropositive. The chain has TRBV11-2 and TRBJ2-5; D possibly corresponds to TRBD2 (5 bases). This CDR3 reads CASSSTSPETQYF. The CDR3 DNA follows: TGTGCCAGCAGCTCCACTAGTCCAGAGACCCAGTACTTC. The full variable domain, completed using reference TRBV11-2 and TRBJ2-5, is EAGVAQSPRYKIIEKRQSVAFWCNPISGHATLYWYQQILGQGPKLLIQFQNNGVVDDSQLPKDRFSAERLKGVDSTLKIQPAKLEDSAVYLCASSSTSPETQYFGPGTRLLVL.